The TCR beta chain under discussion was sequenced for a study of T cell responses to AZD1222 COVID-19 vaccine. Findings of the study overall: Donors were largely white British and mainly female; clonal diversity was possibly underestimated. The study reported that nearly half of spike-specific TCRs target unmutated variant regions. AZD1222 recipients seropositive at baseline numbered only six or seven. Vaccination with two AZD1222 doses was followed by a rise in Spike-specific TCR breadth and depth.

Germline V lookup: CDR1 KGHDR, CDR2 SFDVKD. Trimming left V 4 bases short and J 7 bases short, with 19 bases between. This CDR3 contains 16 residues. Produced via immunoSEQ multiplex PCR; TCRdb's table is partial and in-frame only. The sample includes more than 95,000 clones, about 90% seen only once; the top ten take around 1.5%. Note on this clone: Its specificity is not known.

The sample consisted of peripheral blood, taken 28 days after the second AZD1222 dose. The sequence derives from an adult who received the AZD1222 COVID-19 vaccine. The chain joins TRBV24-1 to TRBJ1-5; perhaps TRBD1 as D (5 bases). For the CDR3, the DNA is TGTGCCACCAGTGACGCCCTTGGGGGAGAAGGCCAGCCCCAGCATTTT. It translates to CATSDALGGEGQPQHF.